These 26 T cell receptor beta chains were all obtained from the same sample, sequenced in a study of blood T cell repertoires in COVID-19. Method: immunoSEQ multiplex PCR; TCRdb's copy keeps in-frame clones and lacks some. Of about half a million clones in the sample, approximately 83% were seen once. Input material: peripheral blood. These receptor sequences come from a human donor in a cohort sampled during active COVID-19.

The V and J genes are TRBV27 and TRBJ1-1; 7 positions agree with TRBD1. V gave up 2 bases and J gave up 3 bases; unmatched junction bases: 6. CDR1 MNHEY and CDR2 SMNVEV come from the germline V gene (reference sequence). The CDR3 contains 15 residues. The CDR3 sequence is CASSLRGRSDTEAFF. As DNA, the CDR3 is TGTGCCAGCAGTTTAAGGGGGCGGTCAGACACTGAAGCTTTCTTT.

The chain joins TRBV5-8 to TRBJ2-1, with TRBD2 matching over 8 bases. Trimming cost V 4 bases and J 6 bases; bases outside gene matches: 9. Germline CDR1 reads SGHTS; CDR2 reads YDEGEE. The CDR3 consists of 15 residues. The CDR3 DNA follows: TGTGCCAGCAGCCCGGGACTAGGACCGTCCAATGAGCAGTTCTTC. It translates to CASSPGLGPSNEQFF.

The table lists this clone with a few counts. The chain has TRBV7-2 and TRBJ2-3; weak D call: TRBD2 (5 bases). Trimming took off 4 bases at V and 7 bases at J, with 12 bases between the two ends. The CDR3 consists of 13 residues. Looked up from germline, CDR1 is SGHTA and CDR2 is FQGNSA. Here the CDR3 reads CASSSGSWNTQYF. The CDR3, as DNA: TGTGCCAGCAGCTCGGGAAGTTGGAATACGCAGTATTTT.

The genes are TRBV18 and TRBJ2-2; 8 bases align to TRBD1. Germline loops: CDR1 KGHSH, CDR2 LQKENI. V shed 2 bases, J shed 4 bases, and the junction held 3 bases outside the gene matches. The CDR3 totals 15 residues. CDR3 in DNA: TGTGCCAGCTCACCATCCGGGACAGGCACCGGGGAGCTGTTTTTT. Amino acid sequence: CASSPSGTGTGELFF.

The V call is TRBV7-8, the J call TRBJ2-1, with TRBD1 matching over 9 bases. Germline V lookup: CDR1 SGHVS, CDR2 FQNEAQ. With 2 bases clipped from V and 7 bases from J, the junction kept 6 bases outside the gene matches. The CDR3 runs to 15 residues. In DNA form, the CDR3 reads TGTGCCAGCAGCTTAACCGGGACAGGGTTGAATGAGCAGTTCTTC. This encodes CASSLTGTGLNEQFF.

This clone showed up just once. The chain is built from TRBV5-4 and TRBJ2-5, with 9 bases identical to TRBD1. V was clipped by 3 bases and J by 5 bases; unmatched bases: 8. The CDR3 has 15 amino acids. Germline-derived CDR1 and CDR2 are SGHNT and YYREEE (reference sequence). The CDR3 here is CASSSDRGSSETQYF. The CDR3 region has the DNA TGTGCCAGCAGCTCGGACAGGGGAAGTTCGGAGACCCAGTACTTC.

The chain joins TRBV28 to TRBJ1-1; TRBD1 matches 7 bases. There are 14 residues in the CDR3. J lost 4 bases, V lost 8 bases, and 10 bases had no gene match. The V gene's germline CDR1 is MDHEN and CDR2 SYDVKM. In DNA, the CDR3 is TGTGCCAGCGGAGTGGTAGCAGGGGGCACTGAAGCTTTCTTT. Protein product: CASGVVAGGTEAFF. Drawing the rest from reference TRBV28 and TRBJ1-1, the complete variable domain is DVKVTQSSRYLVKRTGEKVFLECVQDMDHENMFWYRQDPGLGLRLIYFSYDVKMKEKGDIPEGYSVSREKKERFSLILESASTNQTSMYLCASGVVAGGTEAFFGQGTRLTVV.

The genes are TRBV5-1 and TRBJ2-2; perhaps TRBD1 as D (5 bases). V lost 3 bases and J 0 bases, leaving 9 bases between the germline ends. The germline V gene has CDR1 SGHRS and CDR2 YFSETQ. This CDR3 is 15 amino acids long. The CDR3 DNA reads TGCGCCAGCAGCTACAACAGGCCGAACACCGGGGAGCTGTTTTTT. It encodes CASSYNRPNTGELFF.

The rearrangement uses TRBV5-1 and TRBJ2-5, with TRBD2 matching over 10 bases. Germline CDR1 is SGHRS and CDR2 is YFSETQ. The CDR3 spans 15 residues. V lost 4 bases, J lost 4 bases, and 7 bases stayed unmatched. The CDR3 region is CASSQRLAGGETQYF. The CDR3 DNA is TGCGCCAGCAGCCAACGACTAGCGGGTGGAGAGACCCAGTACTTC.

The gene calls are TRBV6-6 and TRBJ2-7; the D gene is possibly TRBD2 (6 bases). The CDR3 is made up of 14 amino acids. Per the germline V gene, CDR1 is MNHNY and CDR2 is SVGAGI (reference sequence). Between the trimmed V and J ends, which lost 4 bases and 6 bases, there was a span of 16 bases. This CDR3 reads CASSFRREGSEQYF. CDR3 bases: TGTGCCAGCAGTTTTAGGCGGGAAGGATCCGAGCAGTACTTC.

The chain couples TRBV6-8 to TRBJ2-3; 10 bases line up with TRBD2. The CDR3 runs 15 residues. The germline CDR1 and CDR2 sequences are MNHGY and SAAAGT. V gave up 4 bases and J gave up 3 bases; unmatched junction bases: 4. The CDR3 reads CASSSPSGSTDTQYF. DNA of the CDR3: TGTGCCAGCAGTTCCCCTAGCGGGAGTACAGATACGCAGTATTTT.

The chain links TRBV28 to TRBJ1-6, with D possibly TRBD1 on 6 matching bases. In germline, CDR1 is MDHEN, CDR2 SYDVKM. The CDR3 contains 17 residues. V lost 5 bases and J 7 bases, leaving 21 bases between the germline ends. The CDR3 reads CASSLGGGLQPNSPLHF. The CDR3 region has the DNA TGTGCCAGCAGTCTAGGGGGGGGGCTACAGCCAAATTCACCCCTCCACTTT.

The V and J genes are TRBV29-1 and TRBJ1-2; 7 bases are shared with TRBD1. This CDR3 has 15 amino acids. Germline lookup yields CDR1 SQVTM and CDR2 ANQGSEA. With V trimmed by 4 bases and J by 2 bases, 10 bases remained unmatched. The CDR3 sequence is CSVGGAGQPNYGYTF. The CDR3 nucleotides read TGCAGCGTTGGAGGGGCGGGACAGCCAAACTATGGCTACACCTTC.

This chain joins TRBV20-1 and TRBJ1-1; D perhaps matches TRBD1 (5 bases). There are 11 residues in the CDR3. Germline V gives CDR1 DFQATT, CDR2 SNEGSKA (reference sequence). DNA of the CDR3: TGCAGCGCCGGGGGTGTCACTGAAGCTTTCTTT. The encoded protein is CSAGGVTEAFF.

The J gene is TRBJ2-1, the V gene TRBV7-9; possibly TRBD2 for D (5 bases). Germline V lookup: CDR1 SEHNR, CDR2 FQNEAQ (reference sequence). Trimming removed 1 base from V and 7 bases from J, with 8 bases in between. This CDR3 spans 13 amino acids. CDR3 residues: CASSLGTPNEQFF. The CDR3 DNA follows: TGTGCCAGCAGCTTAGGGACTCCTAATGAGCAGTTCTTC.

J is TRBJ2-1 and V is TRBV6-2 or TRBV6-3; 11 nucleotides agree with TRBD2. The CDR3 is 15 residues long. Per the germline V gene, CDR1 is MNHEY and CDR2 is SVGEGT. V shed 6 bases, J shed 10 bases, and the junction held 11 bases outside the gene matches. CDR3 protein: CASSGHSGRALEQFF. Here the CDR3 DNA reads TGTGCCAGCAGCGGACATAGCGGGAGGGCCTTAGAGCAGTTCTTC.

The chain joins TRBV30 to TRBJ1-4, with D possibly TRBD1 on 5 matching bases. Germline V lookup: CDR1 GTSNPN, CDR2 SVGIG (reference sequence). V was trimmed by 3 bases and J by 6 bases, leaving 14 bases between them. The CDR3 length is 14 residues. The CDR3: CAWSPGGEHEKLFF. The DNA of the CDR3 is TGTGCCTGGAGCCCCGGAGGGGAGCATGAAAAACTGTTTTTT.

This clone has more than one count but fewer than ten. CDR3 amino acids: CASSEVWGGPKNIQYF. The CDR3 DNA sequence: TGTGCCAGCAGTGAGGTGTGGGGAGGGCCTAAAAACATTCAGTACTTC. The chain joins TRBV2 to TRBJ2-4; 7 bases map to TRBD2. After removal of 3 bases from V and 4 bases from J, the junction contained 9 bases not matched to a gene. This CDR3 region has 16 residues. The germline CDR1 and CDR2 sequences are SNHLY and FYNNEI. The whole variable domain, remainder taken from reference TRBV2 and TRBJ2-4, is EPEVTQTPSHQVTQMGQEVILRCVPISNHLYFYWYRQILGQKVEFLVSFYNNEISEKSEIFDDQFSVERPDGSNFTLKIRSTKLEDSAMYFCASSEVWGGPKNIQYFGAGTRLSVL.

Only one count was recorded for this clone. A read error may account for a junction end that differs from germline. This chain joins TRBV6-5 and TRBJ2-3; tentatively, D is TRBD1 (5 bases). The CDR3 spans 14 residues. Germline V lookup: CDR1 MNHEY, CDR2 SVGAGI. The CDR3: CAVHRAGFPDTQYF. DNA of the CDR3: TGCGCAGTTCATCGGGCAGGGTTCCCAGATACGCAGTATTTT.

The chain is built from TRBV19 and TRBJ1-5, with D possibly matching TRBD1 (5 bases). Looked up from germline, CDR1 is LNHDA and CDR2 is SQIVND (reference sequence). V was shortened by 6 bases and J by 2 bases, with 14 bases between the two germline ends. The CDR3 has 15 amino acids. CDR3 DNA sequence: TGTGCCAGTAGAGAAATAAGGGGTCGCAATCAGCCCCAGCATTTT. Protein: CASREIRGRNQPQHF.

The chain carries TRBV28 and TRBJ1-5; 8 bases agree with TRBD1. This CDR3 spans 12 amino acids. Per germline, CDR1 MDHEN and CDR2 SYDVKM. V shed 10 bases and J 4 bases; nucleotides not matched to a gene: 3. CDR3 sequence: CATWDRNQPQHF. As DNA, the CDR3 is TGTGCCACCTGGGACAGGAATCAGCCCCAGCATTTT.

The J gene is TRBJ1-1, the V gene TRBV15, with D possibly TRBD1 on 5 matching bases. The CDR3 runs 14 residues. The germline V gene has CDR1 LNHNV and CDR2 YYDKDF (reference sequence). The V end lost 1 base, the J end lost 3 bases, and 9 bases lay between the germline ends. The CDR3 spells CATSRAQGYTEAFF. DNA of the CDR3: TGTGCCACCAGCAGAGCCCAGGGATACACTGAAGCTTTCTTT.

As regards this clone: Other DNA sequences from this sample encode an identical CDR3 as well. The chain links TRBV5-1 to TRBJ2-1, with TRBD2 matching over 12 bases. This CDR3 spans 15 amino acids. V lost 2 bases and J lost 4; bases outside the gene matches: 1. The germline gives CDR1 SGHRS, CDR2 YFSETQ. This CDR3 reads CASSFGTSGYNEQFF. As DNA, the CDR3 is TGCGCCAGCAGCTTTGGGACTAGCGGGTACAATGAGCAGTTCTTC.

The rearrangement joins TRBV4-3 to TRBJ1-2, with no clear D. The germline gives CDR1 LGHNA, CDR2 YSLEER. The CDR3 runs to 14 residues. Trimming left V 0 bases short and J 8 bases short, with 13 bases between. CDR3 loop: CASSQDRVAGGYTF. In DNA form, the CDR3 reads TGCGCCAGCAGCCAAGATAGGGTTGCGGGAGGCTACACCTTC.

V and J are TRBV28 and TRBJ2-5; 7 nucleotides align to TRBD2. The CDR3 extends over 13 amino acids. Germline V CDR1 and CDR2: MDHEN, SYDVKM. Trimming removed 4 bases from V and 3 bases from J; junction bases left unmatched: 2. The CDR3 reads CASSWAGEETQYF. DNA for the CDR3: TGTGCCAGCAGTTGGGCGGGGGAAGAGACCCAGTACTTC.

The chain joins TRBV30 to TRBJ2-2; TRBD1 agrees at 7 bases. Germline assignment: CDR1 GTSNPN and CDR2 SVGIG (reference sequence). With V trimmed by 5 bases and J by 0 bases, 3 bases remained unmatched. The CDR3 contains 14 residues. Here the CDR3 reads CAWLTGANTGELFF. In nucleotides, the CDR3 is TGTGCCTGGTTAACAGGGGCGAACACCGGGGAGCTGTTTTTT.